This T cell receptor (beta chain) was sequenced for a study of CD8+CD57+ T cells in acquired aplastic anemia. About the research overall: The average for DNA from sorted CD4+ and CD8+ cells was 3 to 3.5 ug. Study conclusions and caveats: Controls and patients did not differ significantly in CD8+ Simpson's diversity.

This CDR3 has 14 residues. CDR1 is MGHDK and CDR2 is SYGVNS in the germline V gene. J lost 6 bases, V lost 6 bases, and 4 bases had no gene match. Researchers used genomic DNA as the template to profile TCR beta VDJ and CDR3. TCRdb passed the reads through MiXCR, listing each CDR3 protein once. The sample lists 100,000 to 150,000 distinct CDR3 sequences, 50% to 60% occurring once. Details on this clonotype: Antigen unknown.

Whoever was chosen for sequencing had shown CD8+CD57+ cell expansion by flow cytometry. Sampling of blood occurred while the patients had still received no therapy. The sequencing sample was made of sorted CD4+, CD8+, or CD8+CD57+ T cells (not recorded which) from PBMCs. V gene TRBV25-1 combines with J gene TRBJ2-2; 10 positions match TRBD1. This receptor was obtained from a human donor with aplastic anemia. The CDR3 spells CASRTGTGAGELFF. The CDR3 DNA sequence: TGTGCCAGCAGAACTGGGACAGGGGCCGGGGAGCTGTTTTTT.